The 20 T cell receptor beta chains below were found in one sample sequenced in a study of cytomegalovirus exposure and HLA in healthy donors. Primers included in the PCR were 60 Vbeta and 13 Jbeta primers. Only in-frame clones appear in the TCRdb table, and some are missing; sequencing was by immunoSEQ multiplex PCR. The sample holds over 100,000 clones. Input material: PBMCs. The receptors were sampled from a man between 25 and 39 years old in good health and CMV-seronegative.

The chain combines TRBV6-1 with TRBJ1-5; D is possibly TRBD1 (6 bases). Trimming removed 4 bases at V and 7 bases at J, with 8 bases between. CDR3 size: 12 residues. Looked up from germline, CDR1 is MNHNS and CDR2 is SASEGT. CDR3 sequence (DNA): TGTGCCAGCAGTGCGACAGGACAGCCCCAGCATTTT. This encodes CASSATGQPQHF.

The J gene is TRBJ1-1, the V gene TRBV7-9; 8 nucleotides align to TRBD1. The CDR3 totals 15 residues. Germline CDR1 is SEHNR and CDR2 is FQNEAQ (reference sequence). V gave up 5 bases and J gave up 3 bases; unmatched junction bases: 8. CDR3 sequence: CASSLDRVRYTEAFF. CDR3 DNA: TGTGCCAGCAGCCTGGACAGGGTAAGGTACACTGAAGCTTTCTTT.

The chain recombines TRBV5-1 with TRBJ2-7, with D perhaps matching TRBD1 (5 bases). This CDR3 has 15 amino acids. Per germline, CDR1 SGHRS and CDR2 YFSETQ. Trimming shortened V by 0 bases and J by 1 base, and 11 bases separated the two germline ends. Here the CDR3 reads CASSLAGAVSYEQYF. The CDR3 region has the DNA TGCGCCAGCAGCTTGGCTGGGGCCGTTTCCTACGAGCAGTACTTC.

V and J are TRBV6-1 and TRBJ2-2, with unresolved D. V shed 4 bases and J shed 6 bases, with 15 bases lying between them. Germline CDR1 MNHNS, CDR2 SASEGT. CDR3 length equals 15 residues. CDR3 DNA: TGTGCCAGCAGTGCGGGTGGCAAAAGACCCGGGGAGCTGTTTTTT. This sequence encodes CASSAGGKRPGELFF.

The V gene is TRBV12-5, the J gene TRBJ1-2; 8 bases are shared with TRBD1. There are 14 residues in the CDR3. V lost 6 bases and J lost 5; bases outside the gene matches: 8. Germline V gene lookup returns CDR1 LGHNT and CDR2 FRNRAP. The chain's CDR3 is CASGSMDRVYGYTF. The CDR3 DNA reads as TGTGCTAGTGGCTCGATGGACAGGGTATATGGCTACACCTTC.

CDR3 sequence: CASSPGWDSPGDTQYF. CDR3 coding DNA: TGCGCCAGCAGCCCCGGCTGGGACAGCCCTGGAGATACGCAGTATTTT. This chain uses TRBV4-1 with TRBJ2-3; TRBD1 agrees at 7 bases. The V gene end was trimmed by 4 bases and the J gene end by 5 bases; junction bases not matched to a gene: 12. CDR3 length: 16 amino acids. CDR1 and CDR2 (germline): MGHRA, YSYEKL.

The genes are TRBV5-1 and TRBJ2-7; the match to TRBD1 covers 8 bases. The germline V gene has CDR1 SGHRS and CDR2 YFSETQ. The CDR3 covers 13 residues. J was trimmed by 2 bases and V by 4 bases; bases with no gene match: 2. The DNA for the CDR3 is TGCGCCAGCAGCGTGACAGGGGCCTACGAGCAGTACTTC. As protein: CASSVTGAYEQYF.

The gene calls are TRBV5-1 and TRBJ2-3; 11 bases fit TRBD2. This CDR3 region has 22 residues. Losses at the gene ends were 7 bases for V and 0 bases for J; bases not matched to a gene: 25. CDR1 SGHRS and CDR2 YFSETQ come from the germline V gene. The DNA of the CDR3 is TGCGCCAGCTACCCTCAGAAGGTAGCGGGGGGGGTTTGGTGGACTAGCACAGATACGCAGTATTTT. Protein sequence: CASYPQKVAGGVWWTSTDTQYF.

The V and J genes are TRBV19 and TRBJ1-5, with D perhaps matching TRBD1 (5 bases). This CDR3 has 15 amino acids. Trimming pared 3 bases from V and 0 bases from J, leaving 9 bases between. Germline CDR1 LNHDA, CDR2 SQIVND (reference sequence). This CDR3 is CASSIRGDSNQPQHF. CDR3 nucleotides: TGTGCCAGTAGTATTAGGGGTGATAGCAATCAGCCCCAGCATTTT. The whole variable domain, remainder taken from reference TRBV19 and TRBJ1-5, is DGGITQSPKYLFRKEGQNVTLSCEQNLNHDAMYWYRQDPGQGLRLIYYSQIVNDFQKGDIAEGYSVSREKKESFPLTVTSAQKNPTAFYLCASSIRGDSNQPQHFGDGTRLSIL.

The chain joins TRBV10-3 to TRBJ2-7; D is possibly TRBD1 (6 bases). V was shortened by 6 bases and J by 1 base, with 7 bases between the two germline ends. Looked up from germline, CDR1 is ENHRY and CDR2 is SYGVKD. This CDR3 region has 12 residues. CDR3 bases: TGTGCCATCAGCGGGACATCCTACGAGCAGTACTTC. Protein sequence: CAISGTSYEQYF.

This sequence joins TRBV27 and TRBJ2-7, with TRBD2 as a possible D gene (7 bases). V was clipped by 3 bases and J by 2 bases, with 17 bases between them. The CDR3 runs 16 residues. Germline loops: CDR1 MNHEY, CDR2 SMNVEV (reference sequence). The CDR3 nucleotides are TGTGCCAGCAGTTTCTCGGAGGGGGGGACTACCTACGAGCAGTACTTC. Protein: CASSFSEGGTTYEQYF.

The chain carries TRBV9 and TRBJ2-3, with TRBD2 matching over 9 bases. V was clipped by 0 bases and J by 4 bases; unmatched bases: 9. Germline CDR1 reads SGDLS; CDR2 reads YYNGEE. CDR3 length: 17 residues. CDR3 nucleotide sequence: TGTGCCAGCAGCGTAGAGGGTAGCGGGGGTAGGGCAGATACGCAGTATTTT. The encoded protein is CASSVEGSGGRADTQYF.

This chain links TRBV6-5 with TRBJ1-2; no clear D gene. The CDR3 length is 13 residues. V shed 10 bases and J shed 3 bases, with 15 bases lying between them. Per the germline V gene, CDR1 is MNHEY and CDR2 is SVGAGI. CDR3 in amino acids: CATSARPDYGYTF. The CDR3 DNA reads TGTGCCACGTCGGCGAGGCCTGACTATGGCTACACCTTC.

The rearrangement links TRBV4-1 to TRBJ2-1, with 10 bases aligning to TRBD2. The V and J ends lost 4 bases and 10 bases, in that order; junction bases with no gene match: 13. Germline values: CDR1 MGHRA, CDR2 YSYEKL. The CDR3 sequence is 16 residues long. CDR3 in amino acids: CASSPHGASGGWEQFF. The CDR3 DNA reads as TGCGCCAGCAGCCCTCATGGGGCTAGCGGGGGTTGGGAGCAGTTCTTC.

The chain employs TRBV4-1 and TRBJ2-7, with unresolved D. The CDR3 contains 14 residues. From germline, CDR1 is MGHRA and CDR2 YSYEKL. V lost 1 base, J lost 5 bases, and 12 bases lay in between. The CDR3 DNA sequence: TGCGCCAGCAGCCAAGCCGCCGGGTTGGACGAGCAGTACTTC. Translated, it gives CASSQAAGLDEQYF.

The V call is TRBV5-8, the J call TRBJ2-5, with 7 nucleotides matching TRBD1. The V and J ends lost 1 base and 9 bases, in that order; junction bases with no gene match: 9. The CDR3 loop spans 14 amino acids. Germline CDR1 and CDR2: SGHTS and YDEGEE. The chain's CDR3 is CASSLYRGRRAQYF. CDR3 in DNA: TGTGCCAGCAGCTTGTACAGGGGCCGTCGGGCCCAGTACTTC. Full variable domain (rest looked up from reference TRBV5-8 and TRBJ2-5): EAGVTQSPTHLIKTRGQQATLRCSPISGHTSVYWYQQALGLGLQFLLWYDEGEERNRGNFPPRFSGRQFPNYSSELNVNALELEDSALYLCASSLYRGRRAQYFGPGTRLLVL.

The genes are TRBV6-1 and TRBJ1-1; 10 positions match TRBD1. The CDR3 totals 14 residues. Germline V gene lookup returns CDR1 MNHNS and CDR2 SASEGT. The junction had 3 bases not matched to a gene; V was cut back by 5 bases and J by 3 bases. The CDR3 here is CASSRTGGYTEAFF. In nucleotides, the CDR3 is TGTGCCAGCAGTCGGACAGGGGGGTACACTGAAGCTTTCTTT.

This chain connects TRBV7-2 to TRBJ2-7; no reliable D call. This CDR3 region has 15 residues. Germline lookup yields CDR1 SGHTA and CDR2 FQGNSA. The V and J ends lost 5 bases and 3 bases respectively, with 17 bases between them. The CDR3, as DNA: TGTGCCAGCAGCCCAGCCGACACGAGTATCTACGAGCAGTACTTC. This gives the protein CASSPADTSIYEQYF.

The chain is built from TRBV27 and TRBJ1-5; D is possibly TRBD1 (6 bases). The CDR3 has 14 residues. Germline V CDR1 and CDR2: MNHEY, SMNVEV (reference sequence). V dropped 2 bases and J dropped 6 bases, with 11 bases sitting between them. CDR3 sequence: CASSLMGGAQPQHF. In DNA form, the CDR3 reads TGTGCCAGCAGTTTAATGGGGGGGGCTCAGCCCCAGCATTTT.

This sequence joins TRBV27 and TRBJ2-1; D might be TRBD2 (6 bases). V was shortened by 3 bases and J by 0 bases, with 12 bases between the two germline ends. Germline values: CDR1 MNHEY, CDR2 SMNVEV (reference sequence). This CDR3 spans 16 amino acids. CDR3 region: CASSFGGPSSYNEQFF. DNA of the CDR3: TGTGCCAGCAGTTTCGGAGGGCCTAGCTCCTACAATGAGCAGTTCTTC.